This T cell receptor (beta chain) stems from a study of blood T cell repertoires in COVID-19 (dated by TCRdb to 2019 to 2021). With regard to the full study: The collaborator samples originated in the United States, Italy and Spain and spanned the acute and convalescent phases of COVID-19. The material from the prospective study consisted of cDNA or gDNA derived from T cells, B-cell-depleted T cells, or PBMCs. Subjects who had been exposed to COVID-19, were actively infected with it, or had recovered from it provided the deeply sampled blood TCRbeta repertoires that made up the dataset. The repertoires were released in a freely available public database meant as a resource for research on the immune response to SARS-CoV-2. The samples were drawn from two sources: the first 160 participants of the ongoing ImmuneRACE study, and 1,254 subjects contributed by 6 global collaborators. The sample metadata nearly always contained a de-identified subject ID, COVID-19 status, age in years and sex. Where available, HLA class I and class II types were obtained from metadata supplied by the sample provider rather than from assay-based typing.

The immunoSEQ Assay, a bias-controlled multiplex PCR, was used to amplify TCRbeta CDR3 regions from genomic DNA. The original methods were these. The number of nucleated cells in each sample was estimated by amplification of reference gene primers within the assay. Sequence reads were collapsed and filtered to measure the absolute abundance of every unique TCRbeta CDR3 rearrangement. For each sample, productive Simpson clonality was calculated as the square root of Simpson's diversity index across productive rearrangements. What TCRdb holds here is the immuneACCESS table cut down to in-frame rearrangements. Part of the clones is not present; checked against another copy, under half of the missing clones reflect an unresolved V gene, and the others are unexplained. V and J calls and clone size are given by that table; D and trimming were obtained from the DNA. Across this sample there are approximately 220,000 clones, with around 83% seen only once. The top ten clones comprise around 6.5% of the sample.

Enrolling through a virtual design, the prospective study's participants ranged in age from roughly 18 to 95 years and lived across more than 20 United States geographic areas. Cohort assignment in the prospective study relied on participant-reported clinical history from a screening survey and a study questionnaire. ImmuneRACE Cohort 3 recovered participants were defined by two consecutive negative NP/OP PCR tests, healthcare professional clearance, or symptom resolution. Mobile phlebotomists in the prospective study collected whole blood, serum and a nasopharyngeal or oropharyngeal swab from every participant. Participants in the prospective study had the option to provide additional blood draws and questionnaires over a roughly two-month period. Before DNA extraction, prospective study blood samples were shipped either frozen or at room temperature. Note on this clone: Its antigen is still unknown. Per-base quality was not reported, and no clone a single base away is much larger than it.

What the research found in general, with its limitations: How much clinical and demographic metadata was included differed by source and by participant, and the metadata was provided uncurated.

This sequence originates from a woman aged 40 to 50 who had recovered from COVID-19. Material: PBMCs or T cells enriched from blood (not recorded which).

The CDR3 sequence is CASSQGSQGSRTEAFF. At the DNA level, the sequence is TGTGCCAGCTCACAAGGATCGCAAGGGAGTCGCACTGAAGCTTTCTTT. This chain joins TRBV18 to TRBJ1-1; no D gene can be assigned with confidence. The germline V gene yields KGHSH for CDR1 and LQKENI for CDR2. From the cysteine through the phenylalanine, the CDR3 covers 16 amino acids. CDR3 DNA is the only sequence kept; it has 48 bases, read in frame from the first base. V loses 4 bases, J loses 4 bases, and the germline ends lie 19 bases apart.